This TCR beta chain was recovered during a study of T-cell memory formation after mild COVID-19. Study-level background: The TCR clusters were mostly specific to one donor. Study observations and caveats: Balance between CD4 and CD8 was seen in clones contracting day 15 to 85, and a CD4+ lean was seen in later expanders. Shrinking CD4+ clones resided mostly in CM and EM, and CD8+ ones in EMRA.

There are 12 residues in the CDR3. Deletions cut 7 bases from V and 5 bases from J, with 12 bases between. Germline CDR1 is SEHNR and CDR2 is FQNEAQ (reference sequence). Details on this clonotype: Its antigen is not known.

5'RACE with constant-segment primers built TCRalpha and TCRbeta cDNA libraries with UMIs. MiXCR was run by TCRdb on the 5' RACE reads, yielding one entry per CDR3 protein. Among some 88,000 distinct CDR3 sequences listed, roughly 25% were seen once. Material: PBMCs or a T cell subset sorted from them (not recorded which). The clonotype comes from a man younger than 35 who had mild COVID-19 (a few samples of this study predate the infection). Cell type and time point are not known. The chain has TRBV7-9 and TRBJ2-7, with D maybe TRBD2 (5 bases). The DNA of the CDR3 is TGTGCCAGCAACGGGGTCGCCGACGAGCAGTACTTC. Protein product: CASNGVADEQYF.